This is a list of T cell receptor beta chains from one sample in a study of T cell changes during pregnancy in multiple sclerosis. TCRdb's copy holds only in-frame clones and misses some; the assay was immunoSEQ multiplex PCR. The sample has about 36,000 clones, over 75% seen once; the top ten hold 10% to 12%. Sequences were derived from CD8+ T cells from peripheral blood mononuclear cells, sampled in the third trimester of pregnancy. Receptors originate from a female donor with multiple sclerosis, enrolled in a pregnancy study. The CDR3 runs from the conserved cysteine through the conserved F or W. Fields, in order: V gene, clone size, D gene, J gene, CDR3 length, CDR3 protein, CDR3 DNA. D genes are given only for firm matches. Clone size is shown for a subset of rows, as once, few, many or a class of expanded clone.

v_call: TRBV29-1
clone_size: once
d_call: TRBD1
j_call: TRBJ1-6
cdr3_length: 14
cdr3_aa: CRYKAGQGKNTLHF
cdr3_nt: TGTAGGTATAAGGCGGGACAGGGTAAGAACACCCTCCACTTT

v_call: TRBV5-1
clone_size: -
d_call: -
j_call: TRBJ2-1
cdr3_length: 15
cdr3_aa: CASSLEQGSYNEQFF
cdr3_nt: TGCGCCAGCAGCTTGGAACAGGGTTCCTACAATGAGCAGTTCTTC

v_call: TRBV6-1
clone_size: medium-sized
d_call: TRBD2
j_call: TRBJ2-2
cdr3_length: 17
cdr3_aa: CASSGTSGRADTGELFF
cdr3_nt: TGTGCCAGCAGTGGGACTAGCGGGAGGGCCGACACCGGGGAGCTGTTTTTT

v_call: TRBV6-1
clone_size: -
d_call: TRBD1
j_call: TRBJ2-7
cdr3_length: 16
cdr3_aa: CASSDRRDRGPYEQYF
cdr3_nt: TGTGCCAGCAGTGATCGCCGGGACAGGGGGCCCTACGAGCAGTACTTC

v_call: TRBV7-7
clone_size: once
d_call: TRBD1
j_call: TRBJ2-7
cdr3_length: 15
cdr3_aa: CASSLGSGGFYEQYF
cdr3_nt: TGTGCCAGCAGCTTAGGTTCAGGGGGCTTCTACGAGCAGTACTTC

v_call: TRBV4-2
clone_size: once
d_call: TRBD1
j_call: TRBJ2-2
cdr3_length: 18
cdr3_aa: CASSQGSKLGQGTGELFF
cdr3_nt: TGTGCCAGCAGCCAGGGGTCAAAATTGGGACAGGGCACCGGGGAGCTGTTTTTT

v_call: TRBV11-3
clone_size: -
d_call: TRBD2
j_call: TRBJ2-3
cdr3_length: 15
cdr3_aa: CASSSPGGLGDTQYF
cdr3_nt: TGTGCCAGCAGCTCTCCGGGGGGACTGGGAGATACGCAGTATTTT

v_call: TRBV11-2
clone_size: -
d_call: -
j_call: TRBJ1-1
cdr3_length: 16
cdr3_aa: CASSLEDERLNTEAFF
cdr3_nt: TGTGCCAGCAGCTTAGAGGACGAGCGGTTGAACACTGAAGCTTTCTTT

v_call: TRBV4-3
clone_size: few
d_call: TRBD2
j_call: TRBJ2-1
cdr3_length: 16
cdr3_aa: CASSRSLAGDYNEQFF
cdr3_nt: TGCGCCAGCAGCCGCTCACTAGCGGGGGACTACAATGAGCAGTTCTTC

v_call: TRBV10-1
clone_size: -
d_call: TRBD1
j_call: TRBJ1-1
cdr3_length: 17
cdr3_aa: CASSIDRDGVANTEAFF
cdr3_nt: TGCGCCAGCAGTATTGACAGGGACGGGGTCGCGAACACTGAAGCTTTCTTT

v_call: TRBV7-9
clone_size: -
d_call: TRBD1
j_call: TRBJ2-7
cdr3_length: 14
cdr3_aa: CASSPDRGIYEQYF
cdr3_nt: TGTGCCAGCAGCCCAGACAGGGGTATCTACGAGCAGTACTTC

v_call: TRBV10-3
clone_size: -
d_call: -
j_call: TRBJ2-2
cdr3_length: 13
cdr3_aa: CAISEFWARELFF
cdr3_nt: TGTGCCATCAGTGAATTCTGGGCGCGGGAGCTGTTTTTT

v_call: TRBV7-9
clone_size: -
d_call: TRBD2
j_call: TRBJ2-5
cdr3_length: 13
cdr3_aa: CASSFSGEETQYF
cdr3_nt: TGTGCCAGCAGCTTTAGCGGGGAAGAGACCCAGTACTTC

v_call: TRBV27
clone_size: -
d_call: -
j_call: TRBJ2-7
cdr3_length: 16
cdr3_aa: CASSLRRGPTWYEQYF
cdr3_nt: TGTGCCAGCAGTTTAAGGCGGGGACCAACCTGGTACGAGCAGTACTTC

v_call: TRBV4-2
clone_size: -
d_call: -
j_call: TRBJ1-2
cdr3_length: 13
cdr3_aa: CASSQGTGLDYTF
cdr3_nt: TGTGCCAGCAGCCAAGGTACGGGACTGGACTACACCTTC

v_call: TRBV19
clone_size: -
d_call: -
j_call: TRBJ2-1
cdr3_length: 15
cdr3_aa: CASSIPGGQANEQFF
cdr3_nt: TGTGCCAGTAGTATACCGGGGGGACAGGCCAATGAGCAGTTCTTC

v_call: TRBV27
clone_size: -
d_call: TRBD2
j_call: TRBJ2-7
cdr3_length: 14
cdr3_aa: CASSPGLAVYEQYF
cdr3_nt: TGTGCCAGCAGTCCGGGACTAGCGGTCTACGAGCAGTACTTC

v_call: TRBV9
clone_size: -
d_call: -
j_call: TRBJ2-5
cdr3_length: 13
cdr3_aa: CASSALNGETQYF
cdr3_nt: TGTGCCAGCAGCGCACTTAATGGAGAGACCCAGTACTTC

v_call: TRBV9
clone_size: -
d_call: TRBD2
j_call: TRBJ2-5
cdr3_length: 16
cdr3_aa: CASSVGTSGILKTQYF
cdr3_nt: TGTGCCAGCAGCGTAGGGACTAGCGGGATTCTAAAGACCCAGTACTTC

v_call: TRBV13
clone_size: -
d_call: -
j_call: TRBJ2-1
cdr3_length: 14
cdr3_aa: CASSNVAELNEQFF
cdr3_nt: TGTGCCAGCAGCAATGTAGCGGAACTTAATGAGCAGTTCTTC

v_call: TRBV28
clone_size: -
d_call: TRBD1
j_call: TRBJ1-5
cdr3_length: 11
cdr3_aa: CGTGLNQPQHF
cdr3_nt: TGCGGGACAGGACTCAATCAGCCCCAGCATTTT

v_call: TRBV29-1
clone_size: -
d_call: TRBD1
j_call: TRBJ2-1
cdr3_length: 10
cdr3_aa: CSVVQGEQFF
cdr3_nt: TGCAGCGTAGTACAGGGGGAGCAGTTCTTC